The 9 T cell receptor beta chains given below trace back to one sample, sequenced in a study of blood T cell repertoires in COVID-19. Repertoires were generated with immunoSEQ multiplex PCR, while TCRdb's copy carries only in-frame clones and drops some. The sample records more than 200,000 clones, 70% to 90% being singletons. What was sequenced was peripheral blood. These receptor sequences come from a young man with COVID-19, enrolled during active disease.

The rearrangement uses TRBV15 and TRBJ2-7; 8 bases fit TRBD1. V lost 4 bases, J lost 0 bases, and 5 bases stayed unmatched. In germline, CDR1 is LNHNV, CDR2 YYDKDF (reference sequence). This CDR3 region has 15 residues. CDR3 region: CATSKGRGLSYEQYF. Here the CDR3 DNA reads TGTGCCACCAGCAAAGGCAGGGGGCTCTCCTACGAGCAGTACTTC.

The rearrangement joins TRBV5-4 to TRBJ2-7; 7 bases are shared with TRBD1. V lost 0 bases, J lost 1 base, and 1 base stayed unmatched. Looked up from germline, CDR1 is SGHNT and CDR2 is YYREEE (reference sequence). This CDR3 has 14 residues. The CDR3 loop is CASSLETGSYEQYF. The CDR3 DNA follows: TGTGCCAGCAGCTTGGAGACAGGGTCCTACGAGCAGTACTTC.

CDR3 bases: TGTGCCAGCAGCCAAGGGACTCGCAATCAGCCCCAGCATTTT. This sequence encodes CASSQGTRNQPQHF. This chain links TRBV3-1 (or the pseudogene TRBV3-2) with TRBJ1-5; no reliable D call. From germline, CDR1 is LGHDT and CDR2 YNNKEL (reference sequence). Trimming stripped 1 base from V and 2 bases from J, with 6 bases between. The CDR3 has 14 residues.

The rearrangement joins TRBV20-1 to TRBJ1-2; weak D call: TRBD1 (5 bases). The length of the CDR3 is 11 residues. Trimming left V 6 bases short and J 8 bases short, with 13 bases between. The V gene's germline CDR1 is DFQATT and CDR2 SNEGSKA (reference sequence). The CDR3 coding sequence is TGCAGTGCGACAGTTAGATGGGGCTACACCTTC. This codes for CSATVRWGYTF.

The CDR3 loop reads CASSLRTAQANYGYTF. CDR3 bases: TGTGCCAGCAGCTTGAGGACAGCCCAAGCTAACTATGGCTACACCTTC. The chain couples TRBV5-4 to TRBJ1-2, with D maybe TRBD1 (6 bases). Germline loops: CDR1 SGHNT, CDR2 YYREEE (reference sequence). This CDR3 spans 16 amino acids. Trimming left V 1 base short and J 0 bases short, with 13 bases between.

This clone was seen a handful of times. The J gene is TRBJ2-2, the V gene TRBV7-2, with 13 positions matching TRBD2. The V gene's germline CDR1 is SGHTA and CDR2 FQGNSA. The CDR3 runs 17 residues. After removal of 0 bases from V and 3 bases from J, the junction contained 1 base not matched to a gene. CDR3 DNA: TGTGCCAGCAGCTTAGCGGGACTAGCGGGGCACACCGGGGAGCTGTTTTTT. This gives the protein CASSLAGLAGHTGELFF.

The chain combines TRBV7-2 with TRBJ1-1; 11 nucleotides line up with TRBD1. The CDR3 is made up of 13 amino acids. Germline V CDR1 and CDR2: SGHTA, FQGNSA. V lost 4 bases and J lost 10; bases outside the gene matches: 5. The CDR3 loop reads CASSSGTGGAAFF. CDR3 bases: TGTGCCAGCAGCTCCGGGACAGGGGGAGCAGCTTTCTTT.

This rearrangement joins TRBV2 to TRBJ2-2; TRBD1 might be the D (6 bases). The CDR3 contains 18 residues. The V end was cut by 7 bases, the J end by 0 bases, with 21 bases between. Germline V lookup: CDR1 SNHLY, CDR2 FYNNEI. The CDR3 reads CASKGERQVVTNTGELFF. The CDR3, as DNA: TGTGCCAGCAAGGGGGAACGTCAGGTAGTCACGAACACCGGGGAGCTGTTTTTT.

This chain links TRBV30 with TRBJ1-1, with D hard to call. CDR1 is GTSNPN and CDR2 is SVGIG in the germline V gene (reference sequence). The ends were cut back, 1 base at V and 0 bases at J, with 6 bases in the middle. The CDR3 extends over 13 amino acids. The CDR3 DNA is TGTGCCTGGAGTGCCGTCCTGAACACTGAAGCTTTCTTT. Translated: CAWSAVLNTEAFF.